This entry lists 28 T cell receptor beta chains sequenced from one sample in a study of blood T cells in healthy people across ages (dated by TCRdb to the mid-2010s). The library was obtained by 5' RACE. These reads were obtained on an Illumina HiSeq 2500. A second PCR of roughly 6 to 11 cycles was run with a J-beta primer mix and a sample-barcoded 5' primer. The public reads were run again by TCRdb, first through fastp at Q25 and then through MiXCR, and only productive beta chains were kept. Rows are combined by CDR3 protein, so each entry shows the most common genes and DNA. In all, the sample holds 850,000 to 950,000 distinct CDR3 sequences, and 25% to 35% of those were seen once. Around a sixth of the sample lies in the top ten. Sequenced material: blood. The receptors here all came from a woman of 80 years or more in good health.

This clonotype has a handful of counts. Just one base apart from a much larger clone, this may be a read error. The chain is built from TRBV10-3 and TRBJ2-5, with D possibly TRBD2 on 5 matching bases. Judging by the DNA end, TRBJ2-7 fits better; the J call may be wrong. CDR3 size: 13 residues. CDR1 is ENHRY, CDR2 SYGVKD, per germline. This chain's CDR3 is CAVRRPGTYEQYF. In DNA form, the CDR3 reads TGTGCCGTCAGGAGGCCCGGTACCTACGAGCAGTACTTC.

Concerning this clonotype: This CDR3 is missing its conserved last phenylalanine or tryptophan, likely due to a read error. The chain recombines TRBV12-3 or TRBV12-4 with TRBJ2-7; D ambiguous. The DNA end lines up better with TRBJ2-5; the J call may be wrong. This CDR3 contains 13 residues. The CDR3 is CASSLDTLETQYC. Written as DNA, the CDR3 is TGTGCCAGCAGTTTAGACACTTTGGAGACCCAGTACTGC.

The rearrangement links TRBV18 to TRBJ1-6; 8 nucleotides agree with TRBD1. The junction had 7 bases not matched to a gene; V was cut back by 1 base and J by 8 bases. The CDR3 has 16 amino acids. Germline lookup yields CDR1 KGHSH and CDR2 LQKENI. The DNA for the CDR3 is TGTGCCAGCTCACCACGACAGGGGCCCCGGGATTCACCCCTCCACTTT. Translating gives CASSPRQGPRDSPLHF.

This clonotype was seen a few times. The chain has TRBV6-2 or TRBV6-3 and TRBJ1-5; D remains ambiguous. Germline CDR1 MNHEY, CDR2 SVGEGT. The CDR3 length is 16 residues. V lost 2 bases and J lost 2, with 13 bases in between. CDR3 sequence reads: CASSYNSLRGNQPQHF. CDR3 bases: TGTGCCAGCAGTTACAACAGCCTAAGGGGCAATCAGCCCCAGCATTTT.

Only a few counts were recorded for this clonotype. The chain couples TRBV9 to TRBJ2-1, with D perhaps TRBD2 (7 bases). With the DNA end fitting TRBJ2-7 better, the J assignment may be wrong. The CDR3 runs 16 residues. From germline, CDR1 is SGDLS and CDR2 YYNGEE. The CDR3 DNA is TGTGCCAGCAGCGTAGGGGGCGGGGGCTCCTACAATGAGCAGTACTTC. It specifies CASSVGGGGSYNEQYF.

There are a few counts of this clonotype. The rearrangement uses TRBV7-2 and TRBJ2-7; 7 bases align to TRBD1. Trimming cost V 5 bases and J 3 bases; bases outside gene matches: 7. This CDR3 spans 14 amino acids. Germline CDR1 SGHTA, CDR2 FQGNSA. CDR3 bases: TGTGCCAGCAGCGCCACAGGGGTGGTCTACGAGCAGTACTTC. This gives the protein CASSATGVVYEQYF.

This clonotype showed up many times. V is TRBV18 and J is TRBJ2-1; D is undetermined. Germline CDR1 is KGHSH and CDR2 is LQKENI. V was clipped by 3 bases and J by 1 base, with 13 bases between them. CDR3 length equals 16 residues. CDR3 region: CASSPIVDGSYNEQFF. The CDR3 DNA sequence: TGTGCCAGCTCACCCATCGTGGACGGGTCCTACAATGAGCAGTTCTTC.

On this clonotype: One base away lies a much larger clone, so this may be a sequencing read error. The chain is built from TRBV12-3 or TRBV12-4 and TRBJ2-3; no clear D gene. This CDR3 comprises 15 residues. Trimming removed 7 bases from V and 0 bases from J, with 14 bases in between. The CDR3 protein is CASNPRRLSTDTQYF. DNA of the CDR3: TGTGCCAGCAACCCCAGGCGGTTGAGCACAGATACGCAGTATTTT.

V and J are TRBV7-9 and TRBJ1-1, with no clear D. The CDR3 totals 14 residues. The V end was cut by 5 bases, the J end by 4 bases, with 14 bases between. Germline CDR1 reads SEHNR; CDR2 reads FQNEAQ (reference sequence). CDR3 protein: CASSAPEGGTEAFF. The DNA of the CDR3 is TGTGCCAGCAGCGCCCCGGAGGGCGGCACTGAAGCTTTCTTT.

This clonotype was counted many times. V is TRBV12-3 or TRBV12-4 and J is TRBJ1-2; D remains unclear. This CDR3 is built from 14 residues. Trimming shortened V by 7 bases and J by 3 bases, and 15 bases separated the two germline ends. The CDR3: CASNPIEFHYGYTF. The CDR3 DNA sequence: TGTGCCAGCAACCCTATAGAATTTCACTATGGCTACACCTTC.

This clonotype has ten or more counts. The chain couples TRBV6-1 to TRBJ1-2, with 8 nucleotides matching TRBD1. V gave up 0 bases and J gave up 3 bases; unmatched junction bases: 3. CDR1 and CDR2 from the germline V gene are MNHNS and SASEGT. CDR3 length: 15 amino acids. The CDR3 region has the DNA TGTGCCAGCAGTGAAGCGACAGGGGATCACTATGGCTACACCTTC. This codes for CASSEATGDHYGYTF.

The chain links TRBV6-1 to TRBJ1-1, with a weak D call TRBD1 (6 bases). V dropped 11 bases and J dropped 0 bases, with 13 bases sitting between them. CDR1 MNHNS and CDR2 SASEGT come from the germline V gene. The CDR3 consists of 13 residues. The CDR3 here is CASGAVLNTEAFF. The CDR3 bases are TGTGCCTCGGGGGCCGTATTGAACACTGAAGCTTTCTTT.

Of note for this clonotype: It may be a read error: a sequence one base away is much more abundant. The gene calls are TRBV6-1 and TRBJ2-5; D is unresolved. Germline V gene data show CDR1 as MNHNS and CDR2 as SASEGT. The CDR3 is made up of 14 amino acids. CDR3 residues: CASSEIPTVETRYF. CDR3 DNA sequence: TGTGCCAGCAGTGAAATCCCCACAGTGGAGACCCGGTACTTC.

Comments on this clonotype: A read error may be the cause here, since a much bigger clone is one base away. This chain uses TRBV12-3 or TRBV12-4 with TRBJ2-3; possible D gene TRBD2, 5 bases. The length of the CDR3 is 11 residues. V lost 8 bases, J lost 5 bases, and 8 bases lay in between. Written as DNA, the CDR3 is TGTGCCAGCGCCAGCGGAGATACGCAGTATTTT. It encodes CASASGDTQYF.

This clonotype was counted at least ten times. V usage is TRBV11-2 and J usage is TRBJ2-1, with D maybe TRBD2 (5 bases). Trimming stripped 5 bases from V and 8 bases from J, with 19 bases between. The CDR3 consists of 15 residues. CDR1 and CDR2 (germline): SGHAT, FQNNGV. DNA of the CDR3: TGTGCCAGCAGCCCACGGACTCTAGGGCGCTATGAGCAGTTCTTC. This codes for CASSPRTLGRYEQFF. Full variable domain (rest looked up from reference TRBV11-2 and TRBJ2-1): EAGVAQSPRYKIIEKRQSVAFWCNPISGHATLYWYQQILGQGPKLLIQFQNNGVVDDSQLPKDRFSAERLKGVDSTLKIQPAKLEDSAVYLCASSPRTLGRYEQFFGPGTRLTVL.

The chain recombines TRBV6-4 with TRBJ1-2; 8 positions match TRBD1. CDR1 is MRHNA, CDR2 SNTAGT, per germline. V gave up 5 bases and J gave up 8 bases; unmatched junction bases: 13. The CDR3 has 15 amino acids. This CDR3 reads CASSPRTGSTEGYTF. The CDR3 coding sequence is TGTGCCAGCAGTCCAAGGACAGGGTCCACAGAGGGCTACACCTTC.

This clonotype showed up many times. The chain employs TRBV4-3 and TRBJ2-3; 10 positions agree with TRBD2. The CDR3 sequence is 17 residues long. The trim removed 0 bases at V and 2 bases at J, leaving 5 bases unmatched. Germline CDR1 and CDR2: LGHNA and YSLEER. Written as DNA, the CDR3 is TGCGCCAGCAGCCAAGATGGAGCGGGGGGGAACACAGATACGCAGTATTTT. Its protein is CASSQDGAGGNTDTQYF.

In nucleotides, the CDR3 is TGTGCCAGCAGCCCCGGGACTAGCAGGAATGAGCAGTTCTTC. Amino acids: CASSPGTSRNEQFF. The genes are TRBV7-6 and TRBJ2-1; TRBD2 matches 9 bases. Unmatched junction bases numbered 6, after V lost 5 bases and J lost 7 bases. Germline loops: CDR1 SGHVS, CDR2 FNYEAQ. CDR3 length: 14 amino acids.

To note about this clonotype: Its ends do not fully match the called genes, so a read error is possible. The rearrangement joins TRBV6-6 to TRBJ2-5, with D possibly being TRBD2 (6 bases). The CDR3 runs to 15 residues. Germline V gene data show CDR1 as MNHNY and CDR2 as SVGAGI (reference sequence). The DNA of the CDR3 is TGTGTCAGCAGTTACGGGAGACTGGGGGTGGAGACCCAGTACTTC. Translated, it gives CVSSYGRLGVETQYF.

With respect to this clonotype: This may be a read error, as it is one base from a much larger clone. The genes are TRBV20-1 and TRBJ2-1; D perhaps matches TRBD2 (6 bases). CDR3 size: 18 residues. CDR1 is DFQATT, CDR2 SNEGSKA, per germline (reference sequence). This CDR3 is CSAKSRRGGASSYNERFF. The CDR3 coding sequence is TGCAGTGCTAAATCCAGAAGGGGCGGGGCAAGCTCCTACAATGAGCGGTTCTTC.

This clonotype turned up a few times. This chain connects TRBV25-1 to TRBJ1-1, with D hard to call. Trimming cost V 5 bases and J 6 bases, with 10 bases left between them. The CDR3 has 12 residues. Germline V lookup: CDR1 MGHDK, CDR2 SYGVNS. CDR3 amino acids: CASSLVESEAFF. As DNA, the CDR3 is TGTGCCAGCAGTCTAGTTGAGTCTGAAGCTTTCTTT.

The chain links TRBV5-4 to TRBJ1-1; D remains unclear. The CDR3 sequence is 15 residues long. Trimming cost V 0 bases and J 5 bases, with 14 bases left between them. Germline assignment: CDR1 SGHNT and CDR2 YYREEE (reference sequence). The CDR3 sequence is CASSLGGDRRTEAFF. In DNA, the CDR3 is TGTGCCAGCAGCTTGGGCGGGGATAGGAGGACTGAAGCTTTCTTT.

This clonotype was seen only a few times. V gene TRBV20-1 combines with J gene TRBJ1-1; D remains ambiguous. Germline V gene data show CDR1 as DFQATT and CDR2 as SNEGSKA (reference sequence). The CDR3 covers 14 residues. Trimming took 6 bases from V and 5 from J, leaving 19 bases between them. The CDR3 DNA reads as TGCAGTGCAAGTTCCAGGCCACTGGAAACTGAAGCTTTCTTT. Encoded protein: CSASSRPLETEAFF.

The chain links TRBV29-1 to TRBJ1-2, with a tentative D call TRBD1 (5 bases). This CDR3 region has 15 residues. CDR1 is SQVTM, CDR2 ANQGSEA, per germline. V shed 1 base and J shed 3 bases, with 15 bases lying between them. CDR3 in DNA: TGCAGCGTTGAAGCCCCCAGGGTTCATCACTATGGCTACACCTTC. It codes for CSVEAPRVHHYGYTF.

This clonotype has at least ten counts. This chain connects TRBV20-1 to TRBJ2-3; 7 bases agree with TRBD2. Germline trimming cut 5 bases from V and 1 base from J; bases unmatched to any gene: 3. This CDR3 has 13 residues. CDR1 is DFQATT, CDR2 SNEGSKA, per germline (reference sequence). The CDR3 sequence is CSASRGGTDTQYF. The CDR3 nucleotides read TGCAGTGCTTCTCGGGGGGGCACAGATACGCAGTATTTT.

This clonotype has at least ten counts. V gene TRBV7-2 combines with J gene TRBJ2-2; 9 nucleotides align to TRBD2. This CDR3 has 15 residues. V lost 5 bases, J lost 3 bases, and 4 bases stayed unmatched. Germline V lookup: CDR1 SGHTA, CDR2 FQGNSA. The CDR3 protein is CASSRSSGDTGELFF. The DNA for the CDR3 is TGTGCCAGCAGCCGATCTAGCGGGGACACCGGGGAGCTGTTTTTT.

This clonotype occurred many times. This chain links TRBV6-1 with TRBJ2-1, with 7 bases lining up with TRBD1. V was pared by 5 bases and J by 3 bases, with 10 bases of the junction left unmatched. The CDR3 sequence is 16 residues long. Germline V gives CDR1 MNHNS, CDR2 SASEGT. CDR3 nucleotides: TGTGCCAGCAGTTCCCCCGGACAGGAACTCTACAATGAGCAGTTCTTC. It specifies CASSSPGQELYNEQFF.

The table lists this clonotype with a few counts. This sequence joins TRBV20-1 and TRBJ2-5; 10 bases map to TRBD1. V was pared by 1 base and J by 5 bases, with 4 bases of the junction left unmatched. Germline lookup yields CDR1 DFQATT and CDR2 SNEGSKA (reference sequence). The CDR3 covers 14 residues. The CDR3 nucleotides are TGCAGTGCTAGAGTTGGGGACAGGGGTGAGACCCAGTACTTC. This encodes CSARVGDRGETQYF.